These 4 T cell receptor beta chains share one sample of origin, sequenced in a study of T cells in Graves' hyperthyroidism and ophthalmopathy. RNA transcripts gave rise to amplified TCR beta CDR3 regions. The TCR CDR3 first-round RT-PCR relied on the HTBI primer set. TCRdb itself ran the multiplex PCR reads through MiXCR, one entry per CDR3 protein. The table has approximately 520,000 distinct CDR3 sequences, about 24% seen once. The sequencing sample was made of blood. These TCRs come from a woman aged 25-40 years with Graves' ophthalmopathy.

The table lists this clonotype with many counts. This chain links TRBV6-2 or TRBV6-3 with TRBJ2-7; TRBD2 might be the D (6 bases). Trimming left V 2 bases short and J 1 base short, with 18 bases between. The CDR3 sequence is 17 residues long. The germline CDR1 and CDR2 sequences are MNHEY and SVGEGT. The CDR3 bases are TGTGCCAGCAGTTACCGTCCCGACGGAGGGAGGTCCTACGAGCAGTACTTC. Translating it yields CASSYRPDGGRSYEQYF.

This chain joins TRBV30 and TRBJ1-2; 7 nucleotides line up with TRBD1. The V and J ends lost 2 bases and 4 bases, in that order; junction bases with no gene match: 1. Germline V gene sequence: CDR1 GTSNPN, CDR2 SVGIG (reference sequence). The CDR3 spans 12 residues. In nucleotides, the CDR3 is TGTGCCTGGAGTAGGACAGGCTATGGCTACACCTTC. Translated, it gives CAWSRTGYGYTF.

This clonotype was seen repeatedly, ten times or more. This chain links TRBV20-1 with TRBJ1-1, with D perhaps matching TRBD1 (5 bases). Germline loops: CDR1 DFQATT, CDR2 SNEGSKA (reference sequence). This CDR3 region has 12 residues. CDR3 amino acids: CLSGGINTEAFF. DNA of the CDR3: TGCCTAAGCGGGGGGATAAACACTGAAGCTTTCTTT.

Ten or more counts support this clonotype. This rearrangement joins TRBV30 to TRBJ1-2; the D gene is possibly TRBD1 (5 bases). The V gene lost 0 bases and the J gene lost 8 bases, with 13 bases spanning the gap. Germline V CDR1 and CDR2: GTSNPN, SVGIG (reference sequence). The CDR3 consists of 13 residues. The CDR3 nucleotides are TGTGCCTGGAGTGTACGCAGGGCGGGCGGCTACACCTTC. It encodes CAWSVRRAGGYTF.